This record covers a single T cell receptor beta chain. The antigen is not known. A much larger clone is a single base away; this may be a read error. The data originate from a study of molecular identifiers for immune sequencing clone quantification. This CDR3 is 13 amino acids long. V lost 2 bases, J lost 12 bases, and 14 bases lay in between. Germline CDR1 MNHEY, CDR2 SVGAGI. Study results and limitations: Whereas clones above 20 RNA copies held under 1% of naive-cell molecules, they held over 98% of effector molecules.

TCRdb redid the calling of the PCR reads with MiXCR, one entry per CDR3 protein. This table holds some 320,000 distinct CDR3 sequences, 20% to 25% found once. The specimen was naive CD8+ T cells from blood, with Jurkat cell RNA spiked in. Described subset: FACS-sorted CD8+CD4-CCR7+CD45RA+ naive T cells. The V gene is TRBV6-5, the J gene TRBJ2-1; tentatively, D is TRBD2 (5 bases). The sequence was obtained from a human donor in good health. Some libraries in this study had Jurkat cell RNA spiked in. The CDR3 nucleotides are TGTGCCAGCAGTTACGCAGACGGGGTCGGGCAGTTCTTC. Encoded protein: CASSYADGVGQFF.